Below, 18 T cell receptor beta chains from the same sample are listed, as sequenced in a study of beta chain features in type 1 diabetes. General study findings and limits: Shorter TCRB CDR3s, moderately but significantly so, were found in Type 1 diabetes patients in all four CD4+ subsets.

These TCRs' antigens remain unknown. The entirety of the isolated RNA underwent reverse transcription, so expressed TCRB transcripts were sequenced. The data were produced by immunoSEQ multiplex PCR, yet TCRdb's version contains in-frame clones alone and is incomplete. In the table there are hundreds of thousands of clones, about 14% of which are singletons. Specimen: naive CD4+ T cells from blood. These receptors were taken from a man aged 18 to 35 with type 1 diabetes.

The chain is built from TRBV2 and TRBJ2-7; TRBD2 matches at 8 bases. The CDR3 loop spans 14 amino acids. V lost 4 bases to trimming and J lost 4 bases; unmatched junction nucleotides: 6. Germline CDR1 reads SNHLY; CDR2 reads FYNNEI. The CDR3 loop is CASSGAREVYEQYF. The CDR3 DNA reads as TGTGCCAGCAGTGGAGCGCGGGAGGTATACGAGCAGTACTTC.

The rearrangement joins TRBV5-1 to TRBJ1-2; 9 bases agree with TRBD1. CDR3 length: 17 residues. The J segment lost 1 base and the V segment lost 0 bases, leaving 7 bases of the junction unmatched. From germline, CDR1 is SGHRS and CDR2 YFSETQ. The CDR3 DNA sequence: TGCGCCAGCAGCTTGGCCGACAGGGGGAGAGTTAACTATGGCTACACCTTC. Translation gives CASSLADRGRVNYGYTF. Complete variable domain (other parts from reference TRBV5-1 and TRBJ1-2): KAGVTQTPRYLIKTRGQQVTLSCSPISGHRSVSWYQQTPGQGLQFLFEYFSETQRNKGNFPGRFSGRQFSNSRSEMNVSTLELGDSALYLCASSLADRGRVNYGYTFGSGTRLTVV.

The table lists this clone with a few counts. The chain couples TRBV5-1 to TRBJ2-7; D gene unclear. V gave up 4 bases and J gave up 6 bases, with 17 bases separating them. This CDR3 is built from 14 residues. CDR1 SGHRS and CDR2 YFSETQ come from the germline V gene. The CDR3 region is CASSPDGRSGEQYF. The CDR3 DNA reads as TGCGCCAGCAGCCCAGACGGCAGGTCCGGCGAGCAGTACTTC. Full variable domain (outside the CDR3, taken from reference TRBV5-1 and TRBJ2-7): KAGVTQTPRYLIKTRGQQVTLSCSPISGHRSVSWYQQTPGQGLQFLFEYFSETQRNKGNFPGRFSGRQFSNSRSEMNVSTLELGDSALYLCASSPDGRSGEQYFGPGTRLTVT.

This clone has more than one count but fewer than ten. The DNA for the CDR3 is TGTGCCAGCAGTCGATACAGGGGAACCTACGAGCAGTACTTC. Its protein product is CASSRYRGTYEQYF. The chain uses TRBV2 and TRBJ2-7; TRBD1 matches at 7 bases. Germline-derived CDR1 and CDR2 are SNHLY and FYNNEI. The ends lost 5 bases at V and 2 bases at J; junction bases unmatched: 6. The CDR3 is 14 residues long.

This chain uses TRBV7-2 with TRBJ1-6; 8 nucleotides align to TRBD1. Germline trimming cut 5 bases from V and 4 bases from J; bases unmatched to any gene: 4. The germline gives CDR1 SGHTA, CDR2 FQGNSA. The CDR3 runs to 15 residues. CDR3 bases: TGTGCCAGCAGCGCGGACAGGGCTTATAATTCACCCCTCCACTTT. Protein sequence: CASSADRAYNSPLHF.

This chain uses TRBV7-6 with TRBJ2-5, with D possibly matching TRBD1 (6 bases). CDR3 length equals 13 residues. The V end was cut by 5 bases, the J end by 5 bases, with 12 bases between. Germline V gene data show CDR1 as SGHVS and CDR2 as FNYEAQ. CDR3 sequence: CASSVNRDETQYF. CDR3 coding DNA: TGTGCCAGCAGCGTTAACAGGGACGAGACCCAGTACTTC.

This clone was counted only a few times. The chain couples TRBV4-2 to TRBJ2-1; 12 bases align to TRBD2. The CDR3 runs to 16 residues. The V and J ends lost 4 bases and 8 bases, in that order; junction bases with no gene match: 9. CDR1 is LGHNA and CDR2 is YNFKEQ in the germline V gene. CDR3 in amino acids: CASSLPSGGASHEQFF. DNA of the CDR3: TGTGCCAGCAGCCTTCCTAGCGGGGGGGCTTCCCATGAGCAGTTCTTC.

The chain has TRBV6-1 and TRBJ2-1, with 13 bases lining up with TRBD2. V shed 7 bases, J shed 7 bases, and the junction held 7 bases outside the gene matches. The germline V gene has CDR1 MNHNS and CDR2 SASEGT. The CDR3 consists of 15 residues. The CDR3 nucleotides are TGTGCCAGCACGTCGGGACTAGCGGGATCGAATGAGCAGTTCTTC. Amino acid sequence: CASTSGLAGSNEQFF.

This clone showed up just a few times. The CDR3 region is CASSVSGGTGELFF. CDR3 DNA sequence: TGTGCCAGCAGCGTTAGTGGGGGCACCGGGGAGCTGTTTTTT. The chain has TRBV9 and TRBJ2-2; perhaps D is TRBD1 or TRBD2 (5 bases each). The length of the CDR3 is 14 residues. Trimming removed 2 bases at V and 4 bases at J, with 9 bases between. Germline CDR1 reads SGDLS; CDR2 reads YYNGEE.

V gene TRBV4-1 combines with J gene TRBJ2-3, with 7 bases lining up with TRBD2. The CDR3 sequence is 16 residues long. The trim removed 7 bases at V and 7 bases at J, leaving 17 bases unmatched. From germline, CDR1 is MGHRA and CDR2 YSYEKL. CDR3 amino acids: CASTAGTSERAYTQYF. The CDR3 nucleotides are TGCGCCAGCACGGCCGGCACTAGCGAAAGAGCTTATACGCAGTATTTT.

This clone appeared a few times. The rearrangement joins TRBV7-9 to TRBJ2-3; 10 bases agree with TRBD2. V gave up 5 bases and J gave up 7 bases; unmatched junction bases: 9. The CDR3 has 15 amino acids. Germline CDR1 is SEHNR and CDR2 is FQNEAQ (reference sequence). CDR3 sequence: CASSLLAGAPHTQYF. The CDR3 region has the DNA TGTGCCAGCAGCCTCCTAGCGGGGGCCCCTCATACGCAGTATTTT. Based on the CDR3 plus reference TRBV7-9 and TRBJ2-3, the full variable domain is DTGVSQNPRHKITKRGQNVTFRCDPISEHNRLYWYRQTLGQGPEFLTYFQNEAQLEKSRLLSDRFSAERPKGSFSTLEIQRTEQGDSAMYLCASSLLAGAPHTQYFGPGTRLTVL.

This clone was seen more than once but under ten times. The rearrangement joins TRBV7-2 to TRBJ1-2, with no clear D. CDR3 length equals 16 residues. With 1 base removed from V and 4 bases from J, the gap between germline ends came to 16 bases. Per the germline V gene, CDR1 is SGHTA and CDR2 is FQGNSA. The chain's CDR3 is CASSLVGSPSRYGYTF. In DNA, the CDR3 is TGTGCCAGCAGCTTAGTTGGCAGCCCTAGTCGCTATGGCTACACCTTC.

This clone occurred a few times. The CDR3 DNA follows: TGTGCCAGCACCACCAACGGGCGGGAGACCCAGTACTTC. Encoded protein: CASTTNGRETQYF. The J gene is TRBJ2-5, the V gene TRBV11-2; unclear D gene. This CDR3 has 13 residues. Between the trimmed V and J ends, which lost 7 bases and 5 bases, there was a span of 14 bases. Germline loops: CDR1 SGHAT, CDR2 FQNNGV.

CDR3 protein: CASSGGTGADTQYF. CDR3 bases: TGTGCCAGCAGTGGCGGGACCGGCGCGGATACGCAGTATTTT. The chain uses TRBV2 and TRBJ2-3; maybe TRBD2 (6 bases). This CDR3 region has 14 residues. Germline assignment: CDR1 SNHLY and CDR2 FYNNEI. With 4 bases removed from V and 6 bases from J, the gap between germline ends came to 14 bases.

Notes on this clone: This same CDR3 is encoded by further DNA sequences in the sample. The J gene is TRBJ2-2, the V gene TRBV18, with D uncertain. Germline loops: CDR1 KGHSH, CDR2 LQKENI. The CDR3 is 13 amino acids. V was clipped by 0 bases and J by 5 bases, with 4 bases between them. CDR3 sequence: CASSPPGTGELFF. The CDR3 DNA reads as TGTGCCAGCTCACCACCCGGGACCGGGGAGCTGTTTTTT.

This clone has a handful of counts. The V gene is TRBV25-1, the J gene TRBJ2-7, with 9 bases aligning to TRBD1. Germline values: CDR1 MGHDK, CDR2 SYGVNS. With 6 bases clipped from V and 5 bases from J, the junction kept 11 bases outside the gene matches. This CDR3 has 15 residues. The DNA for the CDR3 is TGTGCCAGCAGCCTGACAGGGGGGGGTGAACACGAGCAGTACTTC. Protein: CASSLTGGGEHEQYF.

The gene calls are TRBV30 and TRBJ2-5; a possible D gene is TRBD2 (5 bases). The end of the DNA aligns better with TRBJ2-7, so the J call may be wrong. CDR3 length: 15 amino acids. Germline V gene lookup returns CDR1 GTSNPN and CDR2 SVGIG (reference sequence). The CDR3 spells CAWRKSGGGTYEQYF. The CDR3 DNA reads TGTGCCTGGCGCAAAAGTGGAGGAGGCACCTACGAGCAGTACTTC.

This sequence joins TRBV9 and TRBJ2-5, with D possibly TRBD2 on 5 matching bases. V was clipped by 4 bases and J by 2 bases, with 9 bases between them. The germline V gene has CDR1 SGDLS and CDR2 YYNGEE. The CDR3 totals 13 residues. The CDR3 loop is CASSRRDQETQYF. The CDR3 bases are TGTGCCAGCAGCAGACGGGATCAAGAGACCCAGTACTTC.